The source of this T cell receptor (beta chain) is a study of HIV-infected patients and healthy controls. TCRdb processed the 5' RACE reads anew with MiXCR; each CDR3 protein has one entry. The profile shows 18,000 or so distinct CDR3 sequences, about 19% of them singletons. The sample holds many counts of this clonotype. Trimming at V came to 1 base and at J to 4 bases, leaving 4 bases not matched to a gene. This CDR3 region has 16 residues. Germline V lookup: CDR1 MGHRA, CDR2 YSYEKL. The chain recombines TRBV4-1 with TRBJ1-1; 12 bases align to TRBD1. The sample taken for sequencing was CD8+ T cells from blood. This TCR derives from a human donor in good health. The CDR3, as DNA: TGCGCCAGCAGCCAAGCCCCGGGACAGGGGGCCACTGAAGCTTTCTTT. It codes for CASSQAPGQGATEAFF.